One and the same sample provided the 26 T cell receptor beta chains below, sequenced in a study of blood T cells in healthy people across ages. Alongside a J-beta primer mix, a sample-barcoded 5' primer served in a second PCR lasting roughly 7 to 11 cycles. One entry per CDR3 protein, called by TCRdb with MiXCR from the 5' RACE reads. The table has about 800,000 distinct CDR3 sequences, roughly 64% seen once. The sample taken for sequencing was blood. The receptors come from a man under 40 in good health.

V is TRBV20-1 and J is TRBJ1-5, with D unresolved. Deletions cut 0 bases from V and 3 bases from J, with 6 bases between. Germline V lookup: CDR1 DFQATT, CDR2 SNEGSKA (reference sequence). This CDR3 contains 13 residues. CDR3 residues: CSARDQNNQPQHF. CDR3 coding DNA: TGCAGTGCTAGAGATCAGAACAATCAGCCCCAGCATTTT.

The chain has TRBV20-1 and TRBJ2-7; D is perhaps TRBD2 (5 bases). Germline values: CDR1 DFQATT, CDR2 SNEGSKA (reference sequence). V lost 2 bases to trimming and J lost 2 bases, with 13 bases between them. There are 14 residues in the CDR3. The CDR3 spells CSARQAEVTYEQYF. In nucleotides, the CDR3 is TGCAGTGCTAGACAAGCGGAGGTTACCTACGAGCAGTACTTC.

In the case of this clonotype: A read error may account for a junction end that differs from germline. The rearrangement links TRBV10-3 to TRBJ2-3; 8 bases fit TRBD2. The CDR3 is 14 residues long. Looked up from germline, CDR1 is ENHRY and CDR2 is SYGVKD. CDR3 sequence: CAIGNSGATDTPYF. The DNA of the CDR3 is TGTGCCATTGGTAATAGCGGGGCGACAGATACGCCGTATTTT.

This clonotype showed up just once. The gene calls are TRBV20-1 and TRBJ2-1, with 7 nucleotides matching TRBD2. Germline-derived CDR1 and CDR2 are DFQATT and SNEGSKA (reference sequence). V was clipped by 8 bases and J by 6 bases; unmatched bases: 7. CDR3 length equals 12 residues. CDR3 protein: CSPLGGGNEQFF. CDR3 nucleotides: TGCAGTCCCCTGGGGGGGGGCAATGAGCAGTTCTTC.

The chain employs TRBV4-3 and TRBJ2-1; the D gene could be TRBD1 or TRBD2 (6 bases each). The CDR3 runs 13 residues. Germline V lookup: CDR1 LGHNA, CDR2 YSLEER. Trimming stripped 0 bases from V and 11 bases from J, with 11 bases between. The CDR3 DNA is TGCGCCAGCAGCCAAGAGGGGGGCAAAAAGCAGTTCTTC. Its translation: CASSQEGGKKQFF.

The genes are TRBV30 and TRBJ2-5; D may be TRBD1 or TRBD2 (5 bases each). Germline values: CDR1 GTSNPN, CDR2 SVGIG (reference sequence). V gave up 4 bases and J gave up 2 bases, with 14 bases separating them. This CDR3 contains 14 residues. In DNA, the CDR3 is TGTGCCTGGAATCCCGGGGCCAGGCAAGAGACCCAGTACTTC. Encoded protein: CAWNPGARQETQYF.

The gene calls are TRBV28 and TRBJ2-4, with D unresolved. V was trimmed by 5 bases and J by 7 bases, leaving 9 bases between them. CDR1 MDHEN and CDR2 SYDVKM come from the germline V gene. CDR3 length equals 12 residues. The CDR3 sequence: CASSPGRNIQYF. DNA for the CDR3: TGTGCCAGCAGTCCCGGTCGTAACATTCAGTACTTC.

The rearrangement links TRBV9 to TRBJ1-6, with a possible D match to TRBD1 (5 bases). The CDR3 totals 13 residues. V was shortened by 3 bases and J by 11 bases, with 12 bases between the two germline ends. Germline lookup yields CDR1 SGDLS and CDR2 YYNGEE. CDR3 sequence (DNA): TGTGCCAGCAGCGCAGCCACAGGAGCACCCCTCCACTTT. This encodes CASSAATGAPLHF.

V is TRBV28 and J is TRBJ1-2; TRBD1 agrees at 7 bases. The germline gives CDR1 MDHEN, CDR2 SYDVKM. V lost 5 bases to trimming and J lost 6 bases; unmatched junction nucleotides: 12. This CDR3 has 15 residues. CDR3 nucleotide sequence: TGTGCCAGCAGTACACAGGGGAGGGGATGGGATGGCTACACCTTC. It is translated as CASSTQGRGWDGYTF.

The V gene is TRBV27, the J gene TRBJ2-7, with a weak D call TRBD2 (5 bases). The germline V gene encodes CDR1 MNHEY and CDR2 SMNVEV (reference sequence). The CDR3 loop spans 15 amino acids. Trimming cost V 5 bases and J 1 base, with 15 bases left between them. The CDR3 loop is CASSPSYDMSYEQYF. The CDR3 DNA reads as TGTGCCAGCAGTCCTAGCTACGACATGTCCTACGAGCAGTACTTC.

The chain combines TRBV7-9 with TRBJ2-5; D gene ambiguous. Looked up from germline, CDR1 is SEHNR and CDR2 is FQNEAQ (reference sequence). Trimming pared 4 bases from V and 0 bases from J, leaving 15 bases between. CDR3 size: 16 residues. The CDR3 protein is CASSYGGLIYQETQYF. CDR3 DNA sequence: TGTGCCAGCAGCTACGGCGGCCTTATCTACCAAGAGACCCAGTACTTC.

V gene TRBV12-3 or TRBV12-4 combines with J gene TRBJ2-4; D possibly matches TRBD1 or TRBD2 (5 bases each). The CDR3 covers 14 residues. V lost 6 bases to trimming and J lost 6 bases, with 15 bases between them. The DNA for the CDR3 is TGTGCCAGCAGAGCCCCCGGGGCGGCAAACATTCAGTACTTC. Amino acid sequence: CASRAPGAANIQYF.

The chain carries TRBV6-2 or TRBV6-3 and TRBJ1-6; D remains ambiguous. V gave up 2 bases and J gave up 3 bases, with 14 bases separating them. The CDR3 extends over 17 amino acids. The germline CDR1 and CDR2 sequences are MNHEY and SVGEGT. The CDR3 sequence is CASSYIASKGYNSPLHF. DNA for the CDR3: TGTGCCAGCAGTTACATCGCAAGTAAAGGCTATAATTCACCCCTCCACTTT.

This sequence joins TRBV14 and TRBJ2-5; TRBD2 might be the D (6 bases). The germline V gene encodes CDR1 SGHDN and CDR2 FVKESK. Between the trimmed V and J ends, which lost 4 bases and 5 bases, there was a span of 20 bases. This CDR3 is built from 16 residues. The CDR3 protein is CASSPLQVSAGETQYF. The CDR3 DNA is TGTGCCAGCAGCCCGTTACAGGTCTCGGCGGGGGAGACCCAGTACTTC. Based on the CDR3 plus reference TRBV14 and TRBJ2-5, the full variable domain is EAGVTQFPSHSVIEKGQTVTLRCDPISGHDNLYWYRRVMGKEIKFLLHFVKESKQDESGMPNNRFLAERTGGTYSTLKVQPAELEDSGVYFCASSPLQVSAGETQYFGPGTRLLVL.

The chain carries TRBV4-1 and TRBJ1-1; a possible D gene is TRBD1 (6 bases). The length of the CDR3 is 18 residues. Germline lookup yields CDR1 MGHRA and CDR2 YSYEKL. Trimming pared 0 bases from V and 12 bases from J, leaving 29 bases between. CDR3 amino acids: CASSQDYTAGVGSRSSFF. CDR3 coding DNA: TGCGCCAGCAGCCAAGATTATACGGCAGGGGTTGGATCTAGGTCCTCTTTCTTT.

CDR3 DNA: TGTGCCAGCTCACCAAGCGGACAGCCCGATAACTATGGCTACACCTTC. Translated, it gives CASSPSGQPDNYGYTF. The chain is built from TRBV18 and TRBJ1-2; maybe TRBD1 (6 bases). V lost 2 bases and J 1 base, leaving 14 bases between the germline ends. The CDR3 extends over 16 amino acids. Germline V gene data show CDR1 as KGHSH and CDR2 as LQKENI.

This clonotype was detected a few times. V gene TRBV7-9 combines with J gene TRBJ2-7, with a weak D call TRBD1 (6 bases). The CDR3 contains 14 residues. Germline loops: CDR1 SEHNR, CDR2 FQNEAQ (reference sequence). Trimming removed 5 bases from V and 3 bases from J, with 14 bases in between. CDR3 region: CASSHPGQVYEQYF. In nucleotides, the CDR3 is TGTGCCAGCAGCCACCCGGGACAAGTCTACGAGCAGTACTTC.

The genes are TRBV3-1 and TRBJ2-7; 12 bases align to TRBD2. TRBJ2-5 matches the DNA end more closely, so the J call is doubtful. Germline V gene sequence: CDR1 LGHDT, CDR2 YNNKEL (reference sequence). The length of the CDR3 is 17 residues. The CDR3 protein is CASSQVTSGGLGETQYF. CDR3 DNA: TGTGCCAGCAGCCAAGTGACTAGCGGGGGCCTGGGGGAGACCCAGTACTTC.

This clonotype was detected a few times. The chain employs TRBV7-3 and TRBJ2-1; D is unresolved. The CDR3 is 9 amino acids. Germline-derived CDR1 and CDR2 are SGHTA and FQGTGA. The germline V and J ends were trimmed by 2 bases and 10 bases, with 0 bases remaining between them. CDR3 in amino acids: CASSLEQFF. The CDR3, as DNA: TGTGCCAGCAGCTTAGAGCAGTTCTTC.

This clonotype has only a few counts. The genes are TRBV5-6 and TRBJ1-2; no clear D gene. The CDR3 sequence is 13 residues long. In germline, CDR1 is SGHDT, CDR2 YYEEEE. V lost 1 base and J lost 7, with 11 bases in between. This CDR3 is CASSLSARAGYTF. The CDR3 bases are TGTGCCAGCAGCTTGTCGGCTCGGGCTGGCTACACCTTC. The full variable domain, in which reference TRBV5-6 and TRBJ1-2 provide the parts outside the CDR3, is DAGVTQSPTHLIKTRGQQVTLRCSPKSGHDTVSWYQQALGQGPQFIFQYYEEEERQRGNFPDRFSGHQFPNYSSELNVNALLLGDSALYLCASSLSARAGYTFGSGTRLTVV.

This clonotype has a single count. One end of the junction varies from germline; a read error may be responsible. The chain couples TRBV6-5 to TRBJ2-7; tentatively, D is TRBD2 (5 bases). The CDR3 contains 14 residues. Germline values: CDR1 MNHEY, CDR2 SVGAGI. The CDR3 bases are TGTGCCAGCGGTTACGCGGGTCCGCCCTACGAGCAGTACTTC. Translated: CASGYAGPPYEQYF.

This clonotype has just a few counts. This sequence joins TRBV20-1 and TRBJ2-5; TRBD2 aligns across 8 bases. The CDR3 has 14 amino acids. V lost 6 bases and J lost 2; bases outside the gene matches: 8. Germline-derived CDR1 and CDR2 are DFQATT and SNEGSKA (reference sequence). In DNA, the CDR3 is TGCAGTGCCTCTCCTAGCGGGCCACAAGAGACCCAGTACTTC. This encodes CSASPSGPQETQYF.

This clonotype was seen a few times. CDR3 nucleotide sequence: TGTGCCAGCAGCCACGGACTAGCGGATGGCACAGATACGCAGTATTTT. Amino acid sequence: CASSHGLADGTDTQYF. The chain employs TRBV5-4 and TRBJ2-3, with TRBD2 matching over 10 bases. The CDR3 runs to 16 residues. Per the germline V gene, CDR1 is SGHNT and CDR2 is YYREEE (reference sequence). Losses at the gene ends were 4 bases for V and 1 base for J; bases not matched to a gene: 6. The whole variable domain, filled in from reference TRBV5-4 and TRBJ2-3, reads ETGVTQSPTHLIKTRGQQVTLRCSSQSGHNTVSWYQQALGQGPQFIFQYYREEENGRGNFPPRFSGLQFPNYSSELNVNALELDDSALYLCASSHGLADGTDTQYFGPGTRLTVL.

This clonotype was recorded a few times. This chain uses TRBV5-1 with TRBJ2-1; no firm D call. The CDR3 is 15 amino acids. V was cut by 0 bases and J by 0 bases, with 7 bases left in between. Looked up from germline, CDR1 is SGHRS and CDR2 is YFSETQ. CDR3 sequence reads: CASSLAVGSYNEQFF. For the CDR3, the DNA is TGCGCCAGCAGCTTGGCGGTCGGCTCCTACAATGAGCAGTTCTTC.

This clonotype was counted only a few times. This chain connects TRBV6-6 to TRBJ1-4; 11 bases agree with TRBD1. Unmatched junction bases numbered 4, after V lost 6 bases and J lost 7 bases. The CDR3 totals 14 residues. The germline V gene encodes CDR1 MNHNY and CDR2 SVGAGI (reference sequence). Written as DNA, the CDR3 is TGTGCCAGCAGCCGGGGACAGGGGGGTGAAAAACTGTTTTTT. This gives the protein CASSRGQGGEKLFF.

The chain employs TRBV29-1 and TRBJ2-6; no definite D call. The V and J ends lost 6 bases and 0 bases respectively, with 9 bases between them. This CDR3 contains 14 residues. Per the germline V gene, CDR1 is SQVTM and CDR2 is ANQGSEA. The CDR3 sequence is CSVILYSGANVLTF. The DNA of the CDR3 is TGCAGCGTCATTCTTTACTCTGGGGCCAACGTCCTGACTTTC. Variable domain in full (rest from reference TRBV29-1 and TRBJ2-6): SAVISQKPSRDICQRGTSLTIQCQVDSQVTMMFWYRQQPGQSLTLIATANQGSEATYESGFVIDKFPISRPNLTFSTLTVSNMSPEDSSIYLCSVILYSGANVLTFGAGSRLTVL.